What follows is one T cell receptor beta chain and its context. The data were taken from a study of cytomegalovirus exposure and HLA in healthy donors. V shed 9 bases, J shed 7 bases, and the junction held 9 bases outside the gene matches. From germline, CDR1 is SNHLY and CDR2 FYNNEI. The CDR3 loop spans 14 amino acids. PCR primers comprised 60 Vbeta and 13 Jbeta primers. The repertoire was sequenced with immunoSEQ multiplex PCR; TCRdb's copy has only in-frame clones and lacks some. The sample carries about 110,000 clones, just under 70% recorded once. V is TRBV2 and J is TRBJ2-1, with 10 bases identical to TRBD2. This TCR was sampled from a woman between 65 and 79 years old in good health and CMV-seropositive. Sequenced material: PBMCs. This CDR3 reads CASYPGLAVNEQFF. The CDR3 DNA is TGTGCCAGTTATCCAGGACTAGCGGTGAATGAGCAGTTCTTC.